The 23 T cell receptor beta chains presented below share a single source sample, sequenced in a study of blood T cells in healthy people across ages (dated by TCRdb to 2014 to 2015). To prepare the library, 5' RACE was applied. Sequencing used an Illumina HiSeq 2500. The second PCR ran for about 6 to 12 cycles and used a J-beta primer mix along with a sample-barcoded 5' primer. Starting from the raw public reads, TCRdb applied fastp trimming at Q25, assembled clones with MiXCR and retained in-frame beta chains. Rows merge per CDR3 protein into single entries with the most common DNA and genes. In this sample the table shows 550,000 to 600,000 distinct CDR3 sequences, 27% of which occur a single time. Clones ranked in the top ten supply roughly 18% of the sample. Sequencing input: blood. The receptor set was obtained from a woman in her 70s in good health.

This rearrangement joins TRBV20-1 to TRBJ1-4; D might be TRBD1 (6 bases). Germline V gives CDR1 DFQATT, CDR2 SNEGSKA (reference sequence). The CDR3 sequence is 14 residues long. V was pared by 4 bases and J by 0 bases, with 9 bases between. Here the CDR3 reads CSATQGPTNEKLFF. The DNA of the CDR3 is TGCAGTGCTACACAGGGCCCAACTAATGAAAAACTGTTTTTT.

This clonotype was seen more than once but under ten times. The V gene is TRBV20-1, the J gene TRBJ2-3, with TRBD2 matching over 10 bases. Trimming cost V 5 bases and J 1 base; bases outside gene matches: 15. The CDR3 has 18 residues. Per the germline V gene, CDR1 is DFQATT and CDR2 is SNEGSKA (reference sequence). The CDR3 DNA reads TGCAGTGCTGAAATCTCCTACTCTAGCGGGGGCCGCACAGATACGCAGTATTTT. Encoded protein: CSAEISYSSGGRTDTQYF.

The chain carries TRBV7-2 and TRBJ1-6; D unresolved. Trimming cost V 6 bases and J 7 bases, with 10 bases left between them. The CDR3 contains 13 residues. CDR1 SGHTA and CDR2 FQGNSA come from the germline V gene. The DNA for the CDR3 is TGTGCCAGCAGTCTTCGGCAAAATTCACCCCTCCACTTT. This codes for CASSLRQNSPLHF.

The chain's CDR3 is CASSLEGGVPSSYNEQFF. CDR3 DNA: TGCGCCAGCAGCTTGGAGGGCGGGGTTCCAAGCTCCTACAATGAGCAGTTCTTC. This rearrangement joins TRBV5-1 to TRBJ2-1, with TRBD2 as a possible D gene (6 bases). This CDR3 region has 18 residues. V gave up 0 bases and J gave up 0 bases, with 16 bases separating them. Germline V gene data show CDR1 as SGHRS and CDR2 as YFSETQ. Variable domain in full (rest from reference TRBV5-1 and TRBJ2-1): KAGVTQTPRYLIKTRGQQVTLSCSPISGHRSVSWYQQTPGQGLQFLFEYFSETQRNKGNFPGRFSGRQFSNSRSEMNVSTLELGDSALYLCASSLEGGVPSSYNEQFFGPGTRLTVL.

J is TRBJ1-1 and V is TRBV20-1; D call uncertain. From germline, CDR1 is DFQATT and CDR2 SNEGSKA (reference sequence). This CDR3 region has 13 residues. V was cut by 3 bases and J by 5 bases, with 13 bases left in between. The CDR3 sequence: CSARVVGRTEAFF. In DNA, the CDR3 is TGCAGTGCTAGGGTGGTAGGTAGAACTGAAGCTTTCTTT.

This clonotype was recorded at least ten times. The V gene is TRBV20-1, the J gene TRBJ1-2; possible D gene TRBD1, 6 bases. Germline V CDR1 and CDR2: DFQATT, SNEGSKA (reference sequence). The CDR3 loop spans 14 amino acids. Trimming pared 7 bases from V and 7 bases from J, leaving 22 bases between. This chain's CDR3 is CSVQRPGGAFGYTF. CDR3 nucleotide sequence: TGCAGTGTCCAGAGACCCGGGGGCGCGTTTGGCTACACCTTC.

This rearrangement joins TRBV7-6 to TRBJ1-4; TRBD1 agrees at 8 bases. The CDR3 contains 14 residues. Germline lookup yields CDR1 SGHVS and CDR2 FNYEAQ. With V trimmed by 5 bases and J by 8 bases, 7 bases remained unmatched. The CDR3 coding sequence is TGTGCCAGCAGCCCTCGGACAGGGTGGGAAAAACTGTTTTTT. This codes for CASSPRTGWEKLFF. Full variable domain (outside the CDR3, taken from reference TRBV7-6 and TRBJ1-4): GAGVSQSPRYKVTKRGQDVALRCDPISGHVSLYWYRQALGQGPEFLTYFNYEAQQDKSGLPNDRFSAERPEGSISTLTIQRTEQRDSAMYRCASSPRTGWEKLFFGSGTQLSVL.

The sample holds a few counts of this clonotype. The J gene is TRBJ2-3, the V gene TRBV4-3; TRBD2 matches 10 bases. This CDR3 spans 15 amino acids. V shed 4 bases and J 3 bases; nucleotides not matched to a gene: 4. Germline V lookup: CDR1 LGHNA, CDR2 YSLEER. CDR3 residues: CASSPGTSATDTQYF. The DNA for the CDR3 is TGCGCCAGCAGCCCCGGGACTAGCGCGACAGATACGCAGTATTTT.

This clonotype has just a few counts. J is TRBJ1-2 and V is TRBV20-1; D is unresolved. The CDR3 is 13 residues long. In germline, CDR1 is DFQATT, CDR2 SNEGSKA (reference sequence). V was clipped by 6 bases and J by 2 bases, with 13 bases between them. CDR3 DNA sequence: TGCAGTGCCGACGGACGGCTCAACTATGGCTACACCTTC. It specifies CSADGRLNYGYTF.

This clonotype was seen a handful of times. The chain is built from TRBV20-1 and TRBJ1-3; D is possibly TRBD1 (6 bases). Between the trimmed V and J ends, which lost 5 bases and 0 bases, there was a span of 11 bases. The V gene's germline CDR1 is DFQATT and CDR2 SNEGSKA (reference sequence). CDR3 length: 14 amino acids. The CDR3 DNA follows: TGCAGTGCTCATGGACAGCGCTCTGGAAACACCATATATTTT. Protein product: CSAHGQRSGNTIYF.

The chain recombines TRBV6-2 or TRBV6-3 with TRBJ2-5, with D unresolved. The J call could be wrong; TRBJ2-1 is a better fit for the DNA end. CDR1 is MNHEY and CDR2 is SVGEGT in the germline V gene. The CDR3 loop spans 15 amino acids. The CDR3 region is CASSRLGSASAEQFF. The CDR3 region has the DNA TGTGCCAGCAGCCGCCTGGGTTCCGCGTCGGCTGAGCAGTTCTTC.

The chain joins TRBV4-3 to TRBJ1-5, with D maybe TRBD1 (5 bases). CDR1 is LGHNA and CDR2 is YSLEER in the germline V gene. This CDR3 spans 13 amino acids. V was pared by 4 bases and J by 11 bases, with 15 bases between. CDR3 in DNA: TGCGCCAGCAGCCGGGGTCCGGGGGAAGCCCAGCATTTT. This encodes CASSRGPGEAQHF.

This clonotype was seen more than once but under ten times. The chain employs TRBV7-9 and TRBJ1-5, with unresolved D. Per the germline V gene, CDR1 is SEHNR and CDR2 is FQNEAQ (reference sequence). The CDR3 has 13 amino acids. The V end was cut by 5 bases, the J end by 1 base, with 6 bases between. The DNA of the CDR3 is TGTGCCAGCAGCGGTGACAGCAATCAGCCCCAGCATTTT. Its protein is CASSGDSNQPQHF.

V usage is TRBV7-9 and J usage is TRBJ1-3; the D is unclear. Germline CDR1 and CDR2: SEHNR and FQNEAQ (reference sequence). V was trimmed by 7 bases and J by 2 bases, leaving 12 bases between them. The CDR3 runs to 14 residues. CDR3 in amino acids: CASTVGKTGNTIYF. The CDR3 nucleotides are TGTGCCAGCACCGTGGGGAAGACTGGAAACACCATATATTTT.

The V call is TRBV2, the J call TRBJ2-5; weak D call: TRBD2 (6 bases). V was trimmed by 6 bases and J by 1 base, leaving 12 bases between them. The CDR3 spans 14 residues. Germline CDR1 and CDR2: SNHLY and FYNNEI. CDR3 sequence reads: CASSGGVGQETQYF. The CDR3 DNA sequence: TGTGCCAGCAGCGGGGGAGTTGGCCAAGAGACCCAGTACTTC.

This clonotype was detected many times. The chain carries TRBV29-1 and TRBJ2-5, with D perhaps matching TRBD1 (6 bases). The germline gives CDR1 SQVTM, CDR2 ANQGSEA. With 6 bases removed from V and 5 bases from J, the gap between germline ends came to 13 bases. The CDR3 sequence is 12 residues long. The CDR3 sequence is CSVKGGAETQYF. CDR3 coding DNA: TGCAGCGTGAAAGGGGGAGCTGAGACCCAGTACTTC. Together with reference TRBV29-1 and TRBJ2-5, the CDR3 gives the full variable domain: SAVISQKPSRDICQRGTSLTIQCQVDSQVTMMFWYRQQPGQSLTLIATANQGSEATYESGFVIDKFPISRPNLTFSTLTVSNMSPEDSSIYLCSVKGGAETQYFGPGTRLLVL.

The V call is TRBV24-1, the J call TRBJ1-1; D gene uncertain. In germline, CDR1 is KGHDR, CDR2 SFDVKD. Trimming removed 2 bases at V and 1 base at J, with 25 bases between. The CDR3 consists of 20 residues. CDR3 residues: CATSDSPPGKRIFRNTEAFF. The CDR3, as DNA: TGTGCCACCAGTGATTCCCCCCCTGGGAAGCGGATATTTAGGAACACTGAAGCTTTCTTT.

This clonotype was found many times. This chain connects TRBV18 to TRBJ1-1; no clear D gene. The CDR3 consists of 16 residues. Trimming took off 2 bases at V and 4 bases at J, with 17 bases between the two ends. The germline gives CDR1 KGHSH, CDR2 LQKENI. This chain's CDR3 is CASSPWVSGSITEAFF. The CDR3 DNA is TGTGCCAGCTCACCATGGGTCAGCGGGTCGATCACTGAAGCTTTCTTT.

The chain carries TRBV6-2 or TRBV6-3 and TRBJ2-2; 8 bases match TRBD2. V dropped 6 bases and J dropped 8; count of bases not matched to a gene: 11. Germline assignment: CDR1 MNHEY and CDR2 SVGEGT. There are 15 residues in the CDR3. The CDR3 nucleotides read TGTGCCAGCAGCCCGGTCCGGGGGGGATCGGGGGAGCTGTTTTTT. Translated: CASSPVRGGSGELFF.

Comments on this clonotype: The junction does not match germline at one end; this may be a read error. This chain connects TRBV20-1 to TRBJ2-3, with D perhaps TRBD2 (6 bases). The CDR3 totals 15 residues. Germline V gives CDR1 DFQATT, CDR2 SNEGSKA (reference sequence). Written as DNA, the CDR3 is TGCAGTGCTAGAAATGCGGGGATTGGTAGGGAGACCCAGTACTTT. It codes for CSARNAGIGRETQYF.

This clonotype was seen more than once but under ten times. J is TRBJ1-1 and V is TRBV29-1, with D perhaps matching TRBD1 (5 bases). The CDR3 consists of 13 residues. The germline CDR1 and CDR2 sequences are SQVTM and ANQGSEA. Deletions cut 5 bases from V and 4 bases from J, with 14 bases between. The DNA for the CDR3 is TGCAGCGTTTCCTCTACAGGCACCACTGAAGCTTTCTTT. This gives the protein CSVSSTGTTEAFF.

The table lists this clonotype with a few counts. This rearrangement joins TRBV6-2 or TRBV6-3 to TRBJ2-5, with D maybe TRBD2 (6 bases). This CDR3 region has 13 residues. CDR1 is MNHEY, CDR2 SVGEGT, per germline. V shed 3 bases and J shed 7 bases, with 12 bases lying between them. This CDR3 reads CASSYRGEGTQYF. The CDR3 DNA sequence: TGTGCCAGCAGTTATCGCGGGGAAGGGACCCAGTACTTC.

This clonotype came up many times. The CDR3 sequence is CASSHQGSKETQYF. Here the CDR3 DNA reads TGTGCCAGCAGTCACCAGGGATCAAAAGAGACCCAGTACTTC. V and J are TRBV7-9 and TRBJ2-5, with a weak D call TRBD1 (5 bases). Germline CDR1 is SEHNR and CDR2 is FQNEAQ (reference sequence). Trimming left V 6 bases short and J 3 bases short, with 14 bases between. This CDR3 contains 14 residues.